A selection of T cell receptor beta chains follows, all from one sample in a study of cytomegalovirus exposure and HLA in healthy donors. Measured with immunoSEQ multiplex PCR; TCRdb has only the in-frame clones, and not every one. The sample holds tens of thousands of clones; about 91% are singletons and the top ten take 1.3%. Material for sequencing was PBMCs. The source of these receptors is a woman younger than 35 in good health and CMV-seronegative. CDR3s include the opening cysteine and the closing phenylalanine or tryptophan. A D gene is named only where the DNA matches it firmly.

J gene	V gene	D gene	CDR3 protein	CDR3 DNA
TRBJ2-5	TRBV11-2	.	CASSLEGSVGQETQYF	TGTGCCAGCAGCTTAGAAGGTAGCGTGGGTCAAGAGACCCAGTACTTC
TRBJ1-4	TRBV20-1	.	CSARGGEKLFF	TGCAGTGCTAGGGGGGGTGAAAAACTGTTTTTT
TRBJ2-1	TRBV29-1	TRBD2	CSVEDLGLPYNEQFF	TGCAGCGTTGAAGATCTGGGACTACCCTACAATGAGCAGTTCTTC
TRBJ1-5	TRBV28	.	CASSLREYSNQPQHF	TGTGCCAGCAGTTTGAGGGAATATAGCAATCAGCCCCAGCATTTT
TRBJ1-5	TRBV23-1	.	CAIHLGREDNQPQHF	TGCGCCATCCACCTTGGGCGGGAAGACAATCAGCCCCAGCATTTT
TRBJ1-5	TRBV19	.	CASSATAYSNQPQHF	TGTGCCAGTAGTGCAACAGCTTATAGCAATCAGCCCCAGCATTTT
TRBJ2-5	TRBV28	.	CASSLPPETREETQYF	TGTGCCAGCAGTTTACCGCCCGAAACTCGAGAAGAGACCCAGTACTTC
TRBJ1-2	TRBV6-1	.	CASRRIMGGYGYTF	TGTGCCAGCCGAAGAATTATGGGGGGATATGGCTACACCTTC
TRBJ1-1	TRBV29-1	TRBD1	CSVRTGRISEAFF	TGCAGCGTGCGGACAGGGCGAATCTCTGAAGCTTTCTTT
TRBJ1-1	TRBV13	.	CASSLNAPGTEAFF	TGTGCCAGCAGCTTAAATGCCCCAGGCACTGAAGCTTTCTTT
TRBJ1-2	TRBV2	.	CARGNYPEDYGYTF	TGTGCCAGGGGGAATTACCCGGAGGACTATGGCTACACCTTC
TRBJ2-7	TRBV5-5	.	CASSPRELPTYEQYF	TGTGCCAGCAGCCCCCGGGAGCTCCCGACATACGAGCAGTACTTC
TRBJ1-2	TRBV7-9	.	CASSPTTETLIYGYTF	TGTGCCAGCAGCCCGACGACAGAAACCTTAATCTATGGCTACACCTTC